What follows are 9 T cell receptor beta chains derived from one specimen sequenced in a study of regulatory T cells in long-lasting Graves disease. Through Arm-PCR of CDR3 regions and iRepertoire HTBI primers, TCR beta libraries were built. TCRdb re-called the multiplex PCR reads through MiXCR, storing one row per CDR3 protein. This repertoire shows more than 450,000 distinct CDR3 sequences, more than 10% found once; its top ten account for approximately 9%. The time point is: newly diagnosed GD, antithyroid drugs for less than 3 months. There was RNA extracted from PBMCs, and the TCR library was made from it. These records were also assigned to another study, of T cells in Graves' hyperthyroidism and ophthalmopathy.

Sequenced here: peripheral blood mononuclear cells (PBMCs), sampled at new diagnosis, from a patient treated with antithyroid drugs. The receptors come from a woman under 40 with Graves disease.

This clonotype was observed at least ten times. V usage is TRBV14 and J usage is TRBJ2-5; 7 bases line up with TRBD2. CDR1 is SGHDN and CDR2 is FVKESK in the germline V gene. With V trimmed by 5 bases and J by 5 bases, 11 bases remained unmatched. The CDR3 is 15 residues long. Here the CDR3 reads CASSSNRDYLETQYF. The DNA of the CDR3 is TGTGCCAGCAGCTCTAACCGGGACTATTTGGAGACCCAGTACTTC.

This clonotype has a count of ten or more. V usage is TRBV20-1 and J usage is TRBJ2-1; 14 nucleotides align to TRBD2. There are 18 residues in the CDR3. With 6 bases clipped from V and 0 bases from J, the junction kept 10 bases outside the gene matches. Per the germline V gene, CDR1 is DFQATT and CDR2 is SNEGSKA (reference sequence). The CDR3 loop reads CSAPGGLAGESSYNEQFF. CDR3 DNA: TGCAGTGCCCCCGGGGGACTAGCGGGAGAAAGCTCCTACAATGAGCAGTTCTTC.

This clonotype was observed many times. The chain links TRBV20-1 to TRBJ1-2; no firm D call. The CDR3 spans 11 residues. V was cut by 4 bases and J by 5 bases, with 8 bases left in between. Germline V CDR1 and CDR2: DFQATT, SNEGSKA (reference sequence). In DNA, the CDR3 is TGCAGTGCTACACCAATGTATGGCTACACCTTC. Its protein is CSATPMYGYTF.

This clonotype was counted many times. This chain uses TRBV7-9 with TRBJ1-1; D is undetermined. The CDR3 loop spans 15 amino acids. The V end lost 3 bases, the J end lost 0 bases, and 11 bases lay between the germline ends. CDR1 and CDR2 (germline): SEHNR, FQNEAQ (reference sequence). The CDR3 region is CASSLRRGLNTEAFF. CDR3 nucleotides: TGTGCCAGCAGCTTGAGACGCGGGCTGAACACTGAAGCTTTCTTT.

Ten or more counts support this clonotype. This chain uses TRBV10-3 with TRBJ1-5, with D unresolved. The ends were cut back, 2 bases at V and 5 bases at J, with 7 bases in the middle. The germline V gene encodes CDR1 ENHRY and CDR2 SYGVKD. The CDR3 totals 13 residues. CDR3 residues: CAISERGYQPQHF. The CDR3 DNA follows: TGTGCCATCAGTGAGAGAGGGTATCAGCCCCAGCATTTT.

There are many counts of this clonotype. The gene calls are TRBV19 and TRBJ1-5; weak D call: TRBD1 (6 bases). Trimming stripped 6 bases from V and 2 bases from J, with 11 bases between. This CDR3 is built from 14 residues. CDR1 is LNHDA, CDR2 SQIVND, per germline (reference sequence). CDR3 sequence (DNA): TGTGCCAGTAGGAACAGGGTCGGCAATCAGCCCCAGCATTTT. Its translation: CASRNRVGNQPQHF.

This clonotype was counted many times. The chain carries TRBV30 and TRBJ2-3, with TRBD2 matching over 9 bases. The CDR3 runs to 14 residues. J lost 3 bases, V lost 3 bases, and 4 bases had no gene match. CDR1 is GTSNPN, CDR2 SVGIG, per germline (reference sequence). As DNA, the CDR3 is TGTGCCTGGAGCCCCGCGGGGGGGACAGATACGCAGTATTTT. The encoded protein is CAWSPAGGTDTQYF.

This clonotype was seen at least ten times. The chain employs TRBV6-2 or TRBV6-3 and TRBJ1-1; tentatively, D is TRBD1 (5 bases). Trimming cost V 6 bases and J 4 bases, with 15 bases left between them. Germline-derived CDR1 and CDR2 are MNHEY and SVGEGT. The CDR3 totals 14 residues. CDR3 sequence: CASSLRARSTEAFF. DNA for the CDR3: TGTGCCAGCAGCCTCAGGGCACGGAGCACTGAAGCTTTCTTT.

CDR3 coding DNA: TGTGCCAGCAGCTTGGCAGTCGAAACCTACGAGCAGTACTTC. Translated: CASSLAVETYEQYF. The chain couples TRBV11-2 to TRBJ2-7, with no clear D. The CDR3 totals 14 residues. Germline CDR1 and CDR2: SGHAT and FQNNGV. V dropped 3 bases and J dropped 2 bases, with 11 bases sitting between them.